This T cell receptor beta chain was profiled in a study of human T cells and chemical hapten exposure (dated by TCRdb to about 2021). Describing the broader study: For sensitization, 2% DPC in acetone was applied to a 2 cm by 2 cm area of upper inner arm skin. Throughout the study period of about 25 weeks, patients also received therapeutic DPC doses to the scalp every week. Patch testing was done on the upper back using Finn chambers containing 0.01% DPC, and results were scored after 6 days according to International Contact Dermatitis Research Group standards. Alopecia areata with under or over 50% scalp involvement, alopecia totalis and alopecia universalis were represented in the patient cohort, which was mostly female. Libraries were combined into a pool for sequencing, and differences in TCR yield between samples came mainly from small differences in library volumes within the pool. This study followed changes in the peripheral blood TCR repertoire in vivo during primary and secondary sensitization of alopecia patients to the hapten diphenylcyclopropenone (DPC). Patient blood was sampled pre-sensitization (week 0) and at 2, 6 and about 24 weeks after DPC sensitization. For TCR sequencing, blood came from twenty-nine alopecia patients at anywhere from one to four time points (pre-sensitization, 2, 6 and 24 weeks).

This clonotype was recorded many times. The clone's antigen remains unknown. No base-level quality is on record; no much larger clone is a single base apart. Explained via the paper, the time point label denotes: patch test 2, 6 weeks after DPC sensitization. The sample's treatment or condition label is to be understood as: therapeutic diphenylcyclopropenone sensitization with weekly scalp DPC. Blood at each patch-test visit was drawn before the patch test was applied. Patients were considered eligible if aged 18 to 70, diagnosed with alopecia and deemed suitable for DPC therapy, and patients were excluded if pregnant. Total RNA was extracted from unfractionated whole blood that had been collected in Tempus Blood RNA tubes. The library relied on RACE. Sequencing was carried out with a NextSeq 500. During library preparation, unique molecular identifiers were attached to individual cDNA molecules so that TCRs could be counted quantitatively and reproducibly. For every blood RNA sample, sequencing covered both the TCR alpha and TCR beta chains. In the authors' own workflow: A median of about 100,000 TCRs per sample was observed, with a range of roughly 23,224 to 700,000. The Decombinator software suite was used to annotate the V, J and CDR3 of the TCR reads. Every sample was subsampled to the same number of TCRs (28,000) for the PS versus PT1 abundance plots. Expanded TCRs were defined as absent before sensitization and observed at least eight times at the 2-week time point. TCRdb handled the public reads itself, with Q25 trimming in fastp and clone calling in MiXCR, and kept productive beta chains. Here each entry gathers all rows of one CDR3 protein and keeps the most common genes and DNA. Clone size and V and J calls follow TCRdb, not the original study. The sample table shows approximately 95,000 distinct CDR3 sequences, and about an eighth are seen once. The top ten clonotypes cover roughly 3.1% of the sample.

Beyond this particular receptor, the publication reports: DPC sensitization did not change how many TCRs were above 1 in 1000 frequency, and no evidence was found of alterations in global repertoire structure. Because every patient had alopecia, a presumed autoimmune disease, the patients' immune response might differ from that of healthy individuals. Patch test score was positively correlated with the number of PT1 expanded TCRs, with significance at thresholds 8, 16 and 32 but not at 4. After repeated subsampling, the strength of the expansion versus patch-test correlation and the threshold at which it became significant changed. Expanded TCRs formed significantly more large CDR3 similarity clusters than pre-sensitization or healthy control sets, consistent with antigen-driven responses.

The sequence was collected from a woman aged 40 to 49 with alopecia areata. Some clones in this sample may be carry-over from other donors' samples. Sequenced material: whole blood, taken in connection with sensitization to the hapten diphenylcyclopropenone (DPC).

In nucleotide form, the sequence is TGTGCCTGGGGACTAGCGGGGACCACCGGGGAGCTGTTTTTT. Its protein reads: CAWGLAGTTGELFF. Recombination connected TRBV30 to TRBJ2-2; 12 nucleotides in the junction match TRBD2. Ends trimmed: V by 5 bases, J by 4 bases; bases unmatched to a gene: 2. Based on the germline V gene (reference sequence), the CDR1 and CDR2 sequences are GTSNPN and SVGIG. The CDR3 sequence holds 14 residues, the cysteine and phenylalanine included. Only CDR3 DNA remains: 42 bases, in frame from the first base.